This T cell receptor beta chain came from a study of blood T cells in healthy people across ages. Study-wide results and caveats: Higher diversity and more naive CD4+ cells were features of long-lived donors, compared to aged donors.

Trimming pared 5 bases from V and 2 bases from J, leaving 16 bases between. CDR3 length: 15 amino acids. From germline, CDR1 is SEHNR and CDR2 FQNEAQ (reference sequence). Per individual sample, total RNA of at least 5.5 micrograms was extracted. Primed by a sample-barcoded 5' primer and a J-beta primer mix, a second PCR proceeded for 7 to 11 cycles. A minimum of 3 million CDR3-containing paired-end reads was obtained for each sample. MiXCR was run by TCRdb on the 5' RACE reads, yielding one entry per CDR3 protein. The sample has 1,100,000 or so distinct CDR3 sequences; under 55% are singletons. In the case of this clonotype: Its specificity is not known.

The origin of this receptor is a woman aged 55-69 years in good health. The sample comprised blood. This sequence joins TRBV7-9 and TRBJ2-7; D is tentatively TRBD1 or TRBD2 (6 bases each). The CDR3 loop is CASSQTGAKTYEQYF. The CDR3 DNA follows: TGTGCCAGCAGCCAGACGGGGGCTAAGACCTACGAGCAGTACTTC.